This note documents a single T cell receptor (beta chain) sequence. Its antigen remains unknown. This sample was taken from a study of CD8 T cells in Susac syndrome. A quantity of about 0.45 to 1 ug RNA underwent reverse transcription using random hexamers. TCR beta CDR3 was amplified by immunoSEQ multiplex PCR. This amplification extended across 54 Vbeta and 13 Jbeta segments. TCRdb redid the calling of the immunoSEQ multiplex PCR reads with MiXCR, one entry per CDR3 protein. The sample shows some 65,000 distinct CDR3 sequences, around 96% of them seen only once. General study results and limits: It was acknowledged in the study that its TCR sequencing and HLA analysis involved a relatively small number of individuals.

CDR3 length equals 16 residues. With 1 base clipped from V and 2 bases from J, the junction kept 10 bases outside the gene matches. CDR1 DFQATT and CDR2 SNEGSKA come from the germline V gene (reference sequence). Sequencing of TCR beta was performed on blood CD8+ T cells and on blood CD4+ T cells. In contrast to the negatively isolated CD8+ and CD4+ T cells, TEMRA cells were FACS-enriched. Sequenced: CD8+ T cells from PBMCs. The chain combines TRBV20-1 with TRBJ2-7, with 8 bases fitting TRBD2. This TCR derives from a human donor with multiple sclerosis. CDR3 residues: CSARGDFAGGPYEQYF. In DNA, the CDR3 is TGCAGTGCTAGAGGGGATTTCGCGGGAGGACCCTACGAGCAGTACTTC.